The present T cell receptor (beta chain) was sequenced within a study of T-cell reconstitution after alpha-beta-depleted transplantation in children. J was trimmed by 2 bases and V by 2 bases; bases with no gene match: 1. Germline V gene lookup returns CDR1 DFQATT and CDR2 SNEGSKA (reference sequence). The length of the CDR3 is 14 residues. This clonotype was seen only a few times. A TCRbeta library incorporating unique molecular identifiers was prepared. One entry per CDR3 protein, called by TCRdb with MiXCR from the PCR reads. The table shows some 400,000 distinct CDR3 sequences, with around 21% occurring only once.

This rearrangement joins TRBV20-1 to TRBJ2-7; 12 nucleotides agree with TRBD2. Sequences were derived from PBMCs from the stem cell graft donor, sampled from the stem cell graft. The TCR was taken from a human donor who donated a stem cell graft to a child with acute myeloid leukemia. CDR3: CSARRLAGAYEQYF. The DNA for the CDR3 is TGCAGTGCTAGAAGACTAGCGGGGGCCTACGAGCAGTACTTC.